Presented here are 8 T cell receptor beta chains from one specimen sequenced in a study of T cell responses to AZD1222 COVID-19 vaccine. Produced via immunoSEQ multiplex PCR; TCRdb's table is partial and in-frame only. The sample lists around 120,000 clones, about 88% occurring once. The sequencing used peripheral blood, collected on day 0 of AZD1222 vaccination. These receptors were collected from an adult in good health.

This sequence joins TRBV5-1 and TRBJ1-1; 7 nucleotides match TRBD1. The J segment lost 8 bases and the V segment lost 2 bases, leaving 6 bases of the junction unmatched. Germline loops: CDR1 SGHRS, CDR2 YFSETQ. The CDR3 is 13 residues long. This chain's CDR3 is CASSFTGDGEAFF. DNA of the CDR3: TGCGCCAGCAGCTTTACAGGGGATGGGGAAGCTTTCTTT. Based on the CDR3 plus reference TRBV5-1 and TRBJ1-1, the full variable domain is KAGVTQTPRYLIKTRGQQVTLSCSPISGHRSVSWYQQTPGQGLQFLFEYFSETQRNKGNFPGRFSGRQFSNSRSEMNVSTLELGDSALYLCASSFTGDGEAFFGQGTRLTVV.

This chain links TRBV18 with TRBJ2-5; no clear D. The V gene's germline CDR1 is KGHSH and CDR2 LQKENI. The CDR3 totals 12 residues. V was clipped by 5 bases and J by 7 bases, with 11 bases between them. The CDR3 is CASSSTASTQYF. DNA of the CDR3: TGTGCCAGCTCATCGACCGCCTCGACCCAGTACTTC.

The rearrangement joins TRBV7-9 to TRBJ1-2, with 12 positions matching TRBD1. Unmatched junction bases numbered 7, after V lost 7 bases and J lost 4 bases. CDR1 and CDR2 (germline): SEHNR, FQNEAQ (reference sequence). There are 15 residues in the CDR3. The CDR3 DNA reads TGTGCCAGCAACGCTCCGGGACAGGGGGCCTATGGCTACACCTTC. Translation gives CASNAPGQGAYGYTF.

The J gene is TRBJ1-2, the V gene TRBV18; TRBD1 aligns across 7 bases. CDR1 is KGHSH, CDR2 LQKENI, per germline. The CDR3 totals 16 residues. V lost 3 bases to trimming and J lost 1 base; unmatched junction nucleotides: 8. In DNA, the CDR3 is TGTGCCAGCTCACCCCGGCTTACAGGGGATAACTATGGCTACACCTTC. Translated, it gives CASSPRLTGDNYGYTF.

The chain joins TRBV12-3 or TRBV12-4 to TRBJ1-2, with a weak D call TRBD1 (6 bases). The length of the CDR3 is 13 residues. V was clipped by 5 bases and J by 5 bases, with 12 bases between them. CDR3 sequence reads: CASSRGQGYGYTF. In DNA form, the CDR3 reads TGTGCCAGCAGTCGGGGACAAGGTTATGGCTACACCTTC.

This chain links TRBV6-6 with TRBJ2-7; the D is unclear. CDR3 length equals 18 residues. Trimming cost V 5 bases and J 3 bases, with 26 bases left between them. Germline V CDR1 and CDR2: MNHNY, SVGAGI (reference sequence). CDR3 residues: CASSQSTAALSRGYEQYF. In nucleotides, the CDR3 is TGTGCCAGCAGTCAATCCACTGCGGCCCTCTCCAGAGGCTACGAGCAGTACTTC.

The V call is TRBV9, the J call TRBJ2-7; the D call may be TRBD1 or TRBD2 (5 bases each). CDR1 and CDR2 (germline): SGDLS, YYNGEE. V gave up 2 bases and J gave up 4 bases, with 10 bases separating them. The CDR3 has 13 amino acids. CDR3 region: CASSVGVGYEQYF. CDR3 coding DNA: TGTGCCAGCAGCGTGGGGGTAGGATACGAGCAGTACTTC.

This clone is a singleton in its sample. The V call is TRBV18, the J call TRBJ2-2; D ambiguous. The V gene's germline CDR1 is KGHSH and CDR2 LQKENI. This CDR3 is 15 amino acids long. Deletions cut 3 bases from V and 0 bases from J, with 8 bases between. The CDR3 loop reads CASSPQQTNTGELFF. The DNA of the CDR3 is TGTGCCAGCTCACCTCAACAGACGAACACCGGGGAGCTGTTTTTT.